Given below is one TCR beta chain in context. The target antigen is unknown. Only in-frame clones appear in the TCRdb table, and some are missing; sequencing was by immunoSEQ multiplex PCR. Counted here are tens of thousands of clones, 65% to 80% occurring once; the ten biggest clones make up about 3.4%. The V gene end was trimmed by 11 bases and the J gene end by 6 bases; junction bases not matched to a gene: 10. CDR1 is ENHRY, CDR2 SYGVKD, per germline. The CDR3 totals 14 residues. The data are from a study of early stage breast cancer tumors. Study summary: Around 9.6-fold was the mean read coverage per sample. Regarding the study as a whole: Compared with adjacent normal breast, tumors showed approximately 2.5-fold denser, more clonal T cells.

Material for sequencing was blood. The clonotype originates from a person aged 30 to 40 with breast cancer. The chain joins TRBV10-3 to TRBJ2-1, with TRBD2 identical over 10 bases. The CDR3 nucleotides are TGTGCCCCACCCCTGGGACTAGCGTCCAATGAGCAGTTCTTC. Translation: CAPPLGLASNEQFF.